The sequence of this TCR beta chain was determined in a study of graft-versus-host responses after intestinal transplantation. Study in general: Among the recipients, transplants were multivisceral, liver-intestinal, or isolated intestinal. The study gave all recipients anti-thymocyte globulin induction, then tacrolimus and steroids for approximately three years.

V shed 8 bases and J shed 0 bases, with 17 bases lying between them. This CDR3 has 15 residues. From germline, CDR1 is GTSNPN and CDR2 SVGIG (reference sequence). Only in-frame clones appear in the TCRdb table, and some are missing; sequencing was by immunoSEQ multiplex PCR. The profile covers 75,000 to 90,000 clones, with around nine tenths appearing a single time and roughly 0.35% taken by the ten largest. Findings of the study overall: Maximum circulating GvH clone levels tracked with early post-transplant HvG decreases. Analysis identified GvH clones in recipient marrow, with some appearing first in ileum or blood.

Notes on this clone: Its antigen is not known.

This receptor was taken from a human donor who received an intestinal transplant. Sequenced material: unstimulated CD4+ T cells sorted from spleen or lymph node cells, taken before intestinal transplant. The gene calls are TRBV30 and TRBJ1-3; D may be TRBD1 (6 bases). CDR3 bases: TGTGCCGGCGACCGGGACATCAGCTCTGGAAACACCATATATTTT. It yields the protein CAGDRDISSGNTIYF.